A selection of T cell receptor beta chains follows, all from one sample in a study of cytomegalovirus exposure and HLA in healthy donors. Data came from immunoSEQ multiplex PCR; TCRdb stores just in-frame clones and leaves some out. The repertoire includes about 110,000 clones, 60% to 85% of them detected once, and about 5% sits in the top ten. Sequencing was performed on PBMCs. The receptors here all came from a male donor in good health and CMV-seronegative. Both conserved end residues are part of each CDR3. A D gene is named only where the DNA matches it firmly. Expanded clones are given a class, and other clones once, few, many or no size at all.

v_call	clone_size	j_call	d_call	cdr3_nt	cdr3_aa
TRBV4-1	.	TRBJ2-1	.	TGCGCCAGCAGCCCGAACTTAGCGCGCTCCTACAATGAGCAGTTCTTC	CASSPNLARSYNEQFF
TRBV7-9	few	TRBJ2-3	TRBD1	TGTGCCACCGGACAGGGTCAAAGTACGCAGTATTTT	CATGQGQSTQYF
TRBV18	.	TRBJ1-5	.	TGTGCCAGCTCACCCGGCAGGGGAACGGGTCAGCCCCAGCATTTT	CASSPGRGTGQPQHF
TRBV6-6	.	TRBJ1-3	.	TGTGCCAGCAGATCCACAGGGAATGGAAACACCATATATTTT	CASRSTGNGNTIYF
TRBV19	few	TRBJ2-1	TRBD2	TGTGCCAGTACTCTTAGCGGGCCAAATGGTGAGCAGTTCTTC	CASTLSGPNGEQFF
TRBV5-6	.	TRBJ2-2	.	TGTGCCAGCAGCTCCGAAGGGGAAAGCGGGGAGCTGTTTTTT	CASSSEGESGELFF
TRBV28	few	TRBJ1-1	.	TGTGCCAGCAGTTTAGTAGGGAGGACTGAAGCTTTCTTT	CASSLVGRTEAFF
TRBV29-1	once	TRBJ1-1	TRBD1	TGCAGCGTTGTCCGGGACAGCGCCACTGAAGCTTTCTTT	CSVVRDSATEAFF
TRBV10-3	.	TRBJ2-7	.	TGTGCCATCAGTCGGACAGCCGCCTACGAGCAGTACTTC	CAISRTAAYEQYF
TRBV5-1	.	TRBJ2-2	.	TGCGCCAGCAGCTTGTCCACTACGAACACCGGGGAGCTGTTTTTT	CASSLSTTNTGELFF
TRBV25-1	.	TRBJ2-1	TRBD2	TGTGCCAGCGTGCGGACTAGCTCCAATGAGCAGTTCTTC	CASVRTSSNEQFF
TRBV21-1	few	TRBJ1-1	.	TGTGCCAGCACCCCCGCTGAGAGCAGGGTGAACACTGAAGCTTTCTTT	CASTPAESRVNTEAFF
TRBV28	.	TRBJ1-5	TRBD1	TGTGCCAGCGGATTGACAGGGATCGTGAGCAATCAGCCCCAGCATTTT	CASGLTGIVSNQPQHF
TRBV9	few	TRBJ2-7	.	TGTGCCAGCAGCGTAGATAACACAGCCTACGAGCAGTACTTC	CASSVDNTAYEQYF
TRBV19	.	TRBJ2-2	.	TGTGCCAGTACCCCCCCAAACACCGGGGAGCTGTTTTTT	CASTPPNTGELFF
TRBV11-2	.	TRBJ2-5	TRBD1	TGTGCCAGCAGCTTAGCGGACAGGCGAGAGACCCAGTACTTC	CASSLADRRETQYF
TRBV11-3	.	TRBJ2-1	.	TGTGCCAGCAGCCAGGGCTACAATGAGCAGTTCTTC	CASSQGYNEQFF
TRBV19	once	TRBJ1-2	TRBD1	TGTGCCAGTAACGGCCCCCATCAGGGGGGAAATAACTATGGCTACACCTTC	CASNGPHQGGNNYGYTF
TRBV19	.	TRBJ1-4	.	TGTGCCAGTAGTCGGGCTGCAGGGGAACTGTTTTTT	CASSRAAGELFF
TRBV4-2	.	TRBJ2-1	TRBD2	TGTGCCAGCAGCCAAGAGCCCCTAGCGGGAAGCCTCACCTACAATGAGCAGTTCTTC	CASSQEPLAGSLTYNEQFF
TRBV6-5	few	TRBJ2-4	TRBD1	TGTGCCAGCAGTTACGGGCCAGGGGGCGGCATTCAGTACTTC	CASSYGPGGGIQYF
TRBV4-1	.	TRBJ2-3	TRBD2	TGCGCCAGCAGTTTCTTTAGCGGGAGGGGGTTAGATACGCAGTATTTT	CASSFFSGRGLDTQYF
TRBV10-2	.	TRBJ2-7	.	TGCGCCAGCAGTGGATCCTTAGGAGGGTTCATCTCCTACGAGCAGTACTTC	CASSGSLGGFISYEQYF
TRBV9	once	TRBJ2-2	TRBD2	TGTGCCAGCAGCCCGAGCTTAGCGGGAGTTAGAACCGGGGAGCTGTTTTTT	CASSPSLAGVRTGELFF
TRBV28	.	TRBJ2-7	TRBD2	TGTGCCAGCAGTACCCCTAGCGGGAGGGTGTACGAGCAGTACTTC	CASSTPSGRVYEQYF
TRBV7-3	.	TRBJ2-3	TRBD1	TGTGCCAGCAGCTTAAAACCCCGAGGACAGGGGAACACAGATACGCAGTATTTT	CASSLKPRGQGNTDTQYF
TRBV28	medium-sized	TRBJ2-7	.	TGTGCCAGCAGTTCCCCCGAGGGAGGATTATACGAGCAGTACTTC	CASSSPEGGLYEQYF
TRBV5-5	.	TRBJ2-3	TRBD2	TGTGCCAGCAGCTTCTCTTCGACTAGCGGGACTAGCACAGATACGCAGTATTTT	CASSFSSTSGTSTDTQYF
TRBV6-4	once	TRBJ2-5	.	TGTGCCAGCAGTTCCGGACAGAGCCAAGAGACCCAGTACTTC	CASSSGQSQETQYF
TRBV9	.	TRBJ2-7	TRBD2	TGTGCCAGCAGCGTAGGATTAGCGGGGGTCTACGAGCAGTACTTC	CASSVGLAGVYEQYF
TRBV7-9	.	TRBJ2-7	TRBD2	TGTTCCAGCAGCACGGGACTAGCGGCGACCTACGAGCAGTACTTC	CSSSTGLAATYEQYF
TRBV6-1	.	TRBJ1-5	TRBD1	TGTGCCAGCGCTACCGGGACAGCGACTAACACGCCCCAGCATTTT	CASATGTATNTPQHF
TRBV28	once	TRBJ1-3	.	TGTGCCAGCAGTCCGGGGGGATCTGGAAACACCATATATTTT	CASSPGGSGNTIYF
TRBV11-3	.	TRBJ2-3	TRBD2	TGTGCCAGCAGCTCCGGGACTAGCGGGAGTGATACGCAGTATTTT	CASSSGTSGSDTQYF
TRBV29-1	.	TRBJ1-5	.	TGCAGCGTTGTATCAGGGAAGGGTCAGCCCCAGCATTTT	CSVVSGKGQPQHF
TRBV7-9	many	TRBJ1-3	.	TGTGCCAGCAGCTCAGGGGAGTCCACCATATATTTT	CASSSGESTIYF
TRBV11-2	once	TRBJ2-5	.	TGTGCCAGCAGCTTAGGTGGGGCTAAGGAGACCCAGTACTTC	CASSLGGAKETQYF
TRBV10-3	.	TRBJ2-7	TRBD1	TGTGCCATCAGTGAGGCGGGACAGGGGACGTACGAGCAGTACTTC	CAISEAGQGTYEQYF
TRBV5-1	.	TRBJ2-3	TRBD2	TGCGCCAGCAGCATTGGGGCAGCGGGAGGTTTAGATACGCAGTATTTT	CASSIGAAGGLDTQYF
TRBV6-7	.	TRBJ2-7	TRBD2	TGTGCCAGCAGTTACCGGAGGGGACTAGCGAAATTCTACGAGCAGTACTTC	CASSYRRGLAKFYEQYF
TRBV4-3	.	TRBJ1-4	.	TGCGCCAGCAGCCCAAGTGGAAACAGAGCTAATGAAAAACTGTTTTTT	CASSPSGNRANEKLFF
TRBV4-2	.	TRBJ2-2	TRBD1	TGTGCCAGCAGCCTTGACAGGGTGAACACCGGGGAGCTGTTTTTT	CASSLDRVNTGELFF
TRBV27	few	TRBJ2-1	TRBD2	TGTGCCAGCAGCCTCAGGCTAGCGGAGCGGACAAGGTTCCACAATGAGCAGTTCTTC	CASSLRLAERTRFHNEQFF
TRBV7-9	.	TRBJ2-7	TRBD1	TGTGCCAGCAGCTCCGGGACAGGGTCCTACGAGCAGTACTTC	CASSSGTGSYEQYF
TRBV19	many	TRBJ1-1	.	TGTGCCAGTAGTATAGATGGGGGGAGAAAAACTGAAGCTTTCTTT	CASSIDGGRKTEAFF
TRBV1	.	TRBJ1-3	.	TGCACCAGCAGCCAAGATAGTTGGGGAGCCACCATATATTTT	CTSSQDSWGATIYF
TRBV5-1	.	TRBJ2-1	TRBD2	TGCGCCAGCGGGAGGACTAGTGTGTACAATGAGCAGTTCTTC	CASGRTSVYNEQFF
TRBV7-6	.	TRBJ2-1	TRBD2	TGTGCCAGCAGCTTAATGGGACTAGCGGATGAGCAGTTCTTC	CASSLMGLADEQFF
TRBV7-8	.	TRBJ2-1	.	TGTGCCAGCAGCTTAAGCAACCCCTACAATGAGCAGTTCTTC	CASSLSNPYNEQFF
TRBV7-9	.	TRBJ2-3	TRBD2	TGTGCCAGCAGCGGAGCCGGGACTAGCGGCGAGTTTACAGATACGCAGTATTTT	CASSGAGTSGEFTDTQYF
TRBV27	.	TRBJ1-1	.	TGTGCCAGCAGTTTATTGGCAGGGCAAACTGAAGCTTTCTTT	CASSLLAGQTEAFF
TRBV6-1	.	TRBJ2-3	.	TGTGCCAGCAGTGACGTGAATTCGGGAGATACGCAGTATTTT	CASSDVNSGDTQYF
TRBV2	.	TRBJ2-5	.	TGTGCCAGCCACATGAACCGAGGGGGAGATGGGACCCAGTACTTC	CASHMNRGGDGTQYF
TRBV18	.	TRBJ2-1	.	TGTGCCAGCTCGGATTTTGGCGGGAACCCTTACAATGAGCAGTTCTTC	CASSDFGGNPYNEQFF